This passage covers 20 T cell receptor beta chains from one sample sequenced in a study of CD8 T cells in ankylosing spondylitis. TCRdb fed the 5' RACE reads into MiXCR, producing one record per CDR3 protein. Of roughly 240,000 distinct CDR3 sequences listed, over 30% are singletons. The sequencing input was blood, either unsorted or a sorted T cell fraction (not recorded which). The receptors were sampled from a male donor with ankylosing spondylitis or in good health (not recorded which).

This chain uses TRBV20-1 with TRBJ1-6; 7 bases align to TRBD1. The trim removed 5 bases at V and 7 bases at J, leaving 14 bases unmatched. Per germline, CDR1 DFQATT and CDR2 SNEGSKA (reference sequence). The CDR3 runs 16 residues. The CDR3 nucleotides read TGCAGTGCTCGACGGGACAGCCAATCGTGGAATTCACCCCTCCACTTT. Amino acids: CSARRDSQSWNSPLHF.

The rearrangement uses TRBV5-6 and TRBJ1-5; D is unresolved. This CDR3 is 14 amino acids long. Germline CDR1 SGHDT, CDR2 YYEEEE. With 4 bases removed from V and 2 bases from J, the gap between germline ends came to 10 bases. CDR3 loop: CASSHGEGNQPQHF. The DNA for the CDR3 is TGTGCCAGCAGCCACGGAGAGGGCAATCAGCCCCAGCATTTT.

The CDR3 reads CAWRGDRENQPQHF. CDR3 coding DNA: TGTGCCTGGAGGGGTGACAGGGAGAATCAGCCCCAGCATTTT. The rearrangement joins TRBV30 to TRBJ1-5; TRBD1 agrees at 7 bases. V was pared by 3 bases and J by 4 bases, with 6 bases of the junction left unmatched. This CDR3 spans 14 amino acids. The V gene's germline CDR1 is GTSNPN and CDR2 SVGIG (reference sequence).

This clonotype showed up many times. The V gene is TRBV10-3, the J gene TRBJ2-1; TRBD1 or TRBD2 may be the D gene (5 bases each). Germline CDR1 reads ENHRY; CDR2 reads SYGVKD. Trimming took 6 bases from V and 8 from J, leaving 8 bases between them. CDR3 length: 11 residues. The CDR3 is CAISRDDEQFF. The CDR3 coding sequence is TGTGCCATCAGCAGGGACGATGAGCAGTTCTTC.

This clonotype was counted at least ten times. The chain uses TRBV6-4 and TRBJ2-2; no firm D call. V lost 0 bases and J lost 2, with 4 bases in between. Germline V gene sequence: CDR1 MRHNA, CDR2 SNTAGT. The CDR3 has 14 residues. CDR3 loop: CASSDSTNTGELFF. The CDR3 coding sequence is TGTGCCAGCAGTGACTCGACTAACACCGGGGAGCTGTTTTTT.

The chain combines TRBV7-9 with TRBJ1-3; D unresolved. Looked up from germline, CDR1 is SEHNR and CDR2 is FQNEAQ (reference sequence). The CDR3 totals 12 residues. Deletions cut 5 bases from V and 4 bases from J, with 6 bases between. The CDR3 is CASSRGGNTIYF. DNA for the CDR3: TGTGCCAGCAGCCGCGGGGGAAACACCATATATTTT.

V is TRBV6-1 and J is TRBJ1-1; D gene unclear. Trimming pared 5 bases from V and 0 bases from J, leaving 7 bases between. The CDR3 is made up of 13 amino acids. Germline CDR1 and CDR2: MNHNS and SASEGT. The CDR3 sequence is CASSPNLNTEAFF. CDR3 DNA: TGTGCCAGCAGTCCCAACTTGAACACTGAAGCTTTCTTT.

This clonotype was counted a few times. The chain links TRBV7-9 to TRBJ2-7, with D possibly matching TRBD1 (5 bases). This CDR3 is built from 14 residues. Trimming removed 4 bases at V and 2 bases at J, with 12 bases between. CDR1 and CDR2 from the germline V gene are SEHNR and FQNEAQ (reference sequence). The CDR3 region is CASSSKDRAYEQYF. The CDR3 coding sequence is TGTGCCAGCAGCTCGAAAGACAGAGCCTACGAGCAGTACTTC.

This clonotype appeared a few times. The chain employs TRBV20-1 and TRBJ1-2; 9 bases map to TRBD1. Trimming at V came to 2 bases and at J to 8 bases, leaving 9 bases not matched to a gene. The CDR3 is 14 amino acids. CDR1 DFQATT and CDR2 SNEGSKA come from the germline V gene (reference sequence). In nucleotides, the CDR3 is TGCAGTGCTAGACTTTCCGGGACAGGGAGCGGCTACACCTTC. This gives the protein CSARLSGTGSGYTF.

V is TRBV7-6 and J is TRBJ2-4; the D is unclear. V lost 1 base and J 8 bases, leaving 9 bases between the germline ends. Germline values: CDR1 SGHVS, CDR2 FNYEAQ. The CDR3 covers 13 residues. CDR3 nucleotide sequence: TGTGCCAGCAGCTTAGACCTACGTGACATTCAGTACTTC. It encodes CASSLDLRDIQYF.

The rearrangement links TRBV29-1 to TRBJ2-5; no reliable D call. The V gene's germline CDR1 is SQVTM and CDR2 ANQGSEA. There are 14 residues in the CDR3. V lost 5 bases, J lost 1 base, and 14 bases lay in between. The CDR3 protein is CSVLLSRFQETQYF. CDR3 bases: TGCAGCGTTCTCCTAAGCAGATTCCAAGAGACCCAGTACTTC.

This clonotype has only a few counts. The rearrangement uses TRBV7-8 and TRBJ2-2; TRBD1 matches 7 bases. Germline CDR1 SGHVS, CDR2 FQNEAQ. With 1 base clipped from V and 7 bases from J, the junction kept 21 bases outside the gene matches. The CDR3 sequence is 20 residues long. This CDR3 reads CASSLVLPQTGTVEVGELFF. The CDR3 nucleotides are TGTGCCAGCAGCTTAGTTTTGCCCCAGACCGGGACAGTCGAGGTCGGGGAGCTGTTTTTT.

The chain employs TRBV29-1 and TRBJ2-6, with D possibly TRBD1 on 6 matching bases. V lost 1 base and J 0 bases, leaving 10 bases between the germline ends. The CDR3 is 16 amino acids. From germline, CDR1 is SQVTM and CDR2 ANQGSEA. The CDR3 coding sequence is TGCAGCGTTGAAGTGGGGGCAAGCTCTGGGGCCAACGTCCTGACTTTC. Its protein product is CSVEVGASSGANVLTF.

The table lists this clonotype with a count of one. This chain uses TRBV11-2 with TRBJ2-5; TRBD1 is a possible D gene (5 bases). Germline lookup yields CDR1 SGHAT and CDR2 FQNNGV. This CDR3 is 14 amino acids long. Trimming cost V 4 bases and J 8 bases, with 17 bases left between them. The CDR3 DNA reads as TGTGCCAGCAGCTCCCCGACAGATTTTGAAACCCAGTACTTC. It encodes CASSSPTDFETQYF.

V gene TRBV20-1 combines with J gene TRBJ2-3, with TRBD1 as a possible D gene (5 bases). CDR1 and CDR2 (germline): DFQATT, SNEGSKA (reference sequence). This CDR3 is 17 amino acids long. V gave up 5 bases and J gave up 0 bases, with 21 bases separating them. This CDR3 reads CSAFSPDSGFSTDTQYF. The CDR3 DNA reads as TGCAGTGCTTTTAGCCCAGACAGTGGGTTTAGCACAGATACGCAGTATTTT.

This clonotype has ten or more counts. The chain links TRBV20-1 to TRBJ2-5; maybe TRBD2 (7 bases). The germline CDR1 and CDR2 sequences are DFQATT and SNEGSKA (reference sequence). Trimming left V 5 bases short and J 4 bases short, with 11 bases between. The CDR3 runs 12 residues. DNA of the CDR3: TGCAGTGCTTTGGGGGGGCGAGAGACCCAGTACTTC. As protein: CSALGGRETQYF.

The J gene is TRBJ2-7, the V gene TRBV29-1; D gene unclear. The CDR3 covers 13 residues. From germline, CDR1 is SQVTM and CDR2 ANQGSEA. V was trimmed by 1 base and J by 2 bases, leaving 9 bases between them. The CDR3 coding sequence is TGCAGCGTTGAAGGCGGCGGTACCTACGAGCAGTACTTC. Translation: CSVEGGGTYEQYF.

This clonotype has only a few counts. The chain uses TRBV12-3 or TRBV12-4 and TRBJ2-5; maybe TRBD2 (6 bases). The CDR3 length is 14 residues. With 6 bases removed from V and 2 bases from J, the gap between germline ends came to 13 bases. The chain's CDR3 is CASSYGLPQETQYF. CDR3 in DNA: TGTGCCAGCAGCTACGGACTACCGCAAGAGACCCAGTACTTC.

This sequence joins TRBV3-1 and TRBJ1-1; 7 bases map to TRBD1. V lost 1 base and J lost 5; bases outside the gene matches: 4. In germline, CDR1 is LGHDT, CDR2 YNNKEL (reference sequence). The CDR3 has 14 amino acids. CDR3 sequence reads: CASSQGTGSTEAFF. The CDR3 DNA sequence: TGTGCCAGCAGCCAAGGGACAGGTTCTACTGAAGCTTTCTTT. The full variable domain, with the rest looked up from reference TRBV3-1 and TRBJ1-1, is DTAVSQTPKYLVTQMGNDKSIKCEQNLGHDTMYWYKQDSKKFLKIMFSYNNKELIINETVPNRFSPKSPDKAHLNLHINSLELGDSAVYFCASSQGTGSTEAFFGQGTRLTVV.

This clonotype came up a few times. The rearrangement links TRBV4-2 to TRBJ1-1; the match to TRBD1 covers 7 bases. J was trimmed by 6 bases and V by 0 bases; bases with no gene match: 10. The CDR3 contains 16 residues. CDR1 is LGHNA and CDR2 is YNFKEQ in the germline V gene. The CDR3 loop reads CASSQDLGQGGPEAFF. The CDR3, as DNA: TGTGCCAGCAGCCAAGATCTAGGCCAGGGGGGACCTGAAGCTTTCTTT.